Listed below are T cell receptor beta chains from one sample, sequenced in a study of identical twins. TCRdb itself ran the 5' RACE reads through MiXCR, one entry per CDR3 protein. The sample carries around 670,000 distinct CDR3 sequences, 5.5% to 6.5% recorded once. The material sequenced was naive T cells sorted from blood. Receptor source: a man between 18 and 29 years old in good health. CDR3s leave out the opening cysteine and the closing phenylalanine or tryptophan. A D gene is named only where the DNA matches it firmly.

TRBV20-1,NA,TRBJ2-6,SARLGRGTGANVLT
TRBV20-1,TRBD2,TRBJ2-3,SARSLAGEPDTQY
TRBV7-9,NA,TRBJ2-1,ASSSFGLSSYEQF
TRBV6-5,TRBD2,TRBJ2-7,ASSYGLADSYEQY
TRBV13,NA,TRBJ2-7,ASSSRDGTPYEQY
TRBV5-5,TRBD1,TRBJ1-5,ASSSSGGIQPQH
TRBV15,TRBD2,TRBJ2-1,ATSRGSGGGEQF
TRBV4-1,NA,TRBJ2-3,ASRRVDTQY
TRBV21-1,NA,TRBJ2-7,ASSTRDRDVHEQY
TRBV2,NA,TRBJ2-5,ASSSPGSSRVGEY
TRBV20-1,TRBD2,TRBJ2-7,SPRLAGNRYEQY
TRBV29-1,NA,TRBJ1-4,SGQGEGEKLF
TRBV20-1,NA,TRBJ2-1,SARWGVDEQF